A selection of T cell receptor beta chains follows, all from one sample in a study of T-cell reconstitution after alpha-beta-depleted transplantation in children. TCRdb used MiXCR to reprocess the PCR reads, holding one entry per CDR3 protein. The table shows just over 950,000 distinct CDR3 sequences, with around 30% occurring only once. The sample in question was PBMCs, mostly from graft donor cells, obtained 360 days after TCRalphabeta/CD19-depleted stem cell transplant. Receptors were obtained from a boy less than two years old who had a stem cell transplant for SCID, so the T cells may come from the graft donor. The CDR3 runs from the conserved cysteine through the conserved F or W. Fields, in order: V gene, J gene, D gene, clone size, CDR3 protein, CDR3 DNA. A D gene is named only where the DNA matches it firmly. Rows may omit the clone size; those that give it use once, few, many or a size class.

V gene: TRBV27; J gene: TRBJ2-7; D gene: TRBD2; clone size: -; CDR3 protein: CASSYCGGLCEQYF; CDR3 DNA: TGTGCCAGCTCGTATTGCGGGGGGCTCTGCGAGCAGTACTTC
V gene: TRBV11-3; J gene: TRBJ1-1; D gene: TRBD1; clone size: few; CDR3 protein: CASSLVDRVTEAFF; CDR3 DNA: TGTGCCAGCAGCTTAGTGGACAGGGTCACTGAAGCTTTCTTT
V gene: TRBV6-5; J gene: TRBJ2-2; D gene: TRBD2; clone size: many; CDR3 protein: CASSYFPAGANTGELFF; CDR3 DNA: TGTGCCAGCAGTTACTTTCCAGCGGGGGCGAACACCGGGGAGCTGTTTTTT
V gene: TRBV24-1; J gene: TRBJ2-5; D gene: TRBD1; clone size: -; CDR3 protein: CATSGSPGTGEETQYF; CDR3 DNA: TGTGCCACCAGTGGCTCCCCCGGGACAGGGGAAGAGACCCAGTACTTC
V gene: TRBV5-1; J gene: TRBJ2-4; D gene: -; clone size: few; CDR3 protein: CASSAGTVAKNIQYF; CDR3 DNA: TGCGCCAGCAGCGCCGGGACCGTAGCCAAAAACATTCAGTACTTC
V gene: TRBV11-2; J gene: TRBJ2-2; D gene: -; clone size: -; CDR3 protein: CAGGTLATGELFF; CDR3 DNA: TGTGCCGGGGGGACCCTGGCGACCGGGGAGCTGTTTTTT
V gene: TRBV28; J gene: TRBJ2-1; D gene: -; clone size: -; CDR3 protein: CASTPLGQPQSSYNEQFF; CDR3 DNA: TGTGCCAGCACCCCCCTGGGGCAGCCCCAGAGCTCCTACAATGAGCAGTTCTTC
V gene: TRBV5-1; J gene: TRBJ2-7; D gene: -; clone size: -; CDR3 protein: CASSLGPTGLPYEQYF; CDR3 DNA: TGCGCCAGCAGCTTGGGACCCACAGGCTTACCCTACGAGCAGTACTTC
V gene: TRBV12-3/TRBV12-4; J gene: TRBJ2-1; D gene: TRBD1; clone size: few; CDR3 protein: CASSHTGTARNEQFF; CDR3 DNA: TGTGCCAGCAGTCACACCGGGACAGCAAGGAATGAGCAGTTCTTC
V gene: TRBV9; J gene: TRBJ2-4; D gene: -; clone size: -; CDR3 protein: CASSPPEGRGTKNIQYF; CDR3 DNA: TGTGCCAGCAGCCCCCCCGAGGGGCGGGGAACCAAAAACATTCAGTACTTC
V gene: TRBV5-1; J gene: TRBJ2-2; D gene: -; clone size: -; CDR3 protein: CASSLEAGGGLVTGELFF; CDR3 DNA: TGCGCCAGCAGCTTGGAAGCCGGGGGCGGTTTGGTCACCGGGGAGCTGTTTTTT
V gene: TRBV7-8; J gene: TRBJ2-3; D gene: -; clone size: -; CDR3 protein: CASRPDRNPFTDTQYF; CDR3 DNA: TGTGCCAGCAGACCTGACAGGAACCCCTTCACAGATACGCAGTATTTT
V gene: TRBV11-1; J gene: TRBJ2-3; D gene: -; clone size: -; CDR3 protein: CASSEGRLTSTDTQYF; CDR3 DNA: TGTGCCAGCAGCGAGGGACGTTTGACTAGCACAGATACGCAGTATTTT
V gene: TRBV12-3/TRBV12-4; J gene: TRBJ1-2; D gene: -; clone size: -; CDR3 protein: CASRRRGLEVTF; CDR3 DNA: TGTGCCAGCAGGAGACGCGGCCTGGAGGTCACCTTC
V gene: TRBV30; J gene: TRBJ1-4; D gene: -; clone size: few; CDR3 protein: CAWSGFTEKLFF; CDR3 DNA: TGTGCCTGGAGTGGGTTTACGGAAAAACTGTTTTTT
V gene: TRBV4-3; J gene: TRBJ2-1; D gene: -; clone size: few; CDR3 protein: CASSQDLRVSYNEQFF; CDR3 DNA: TGCGCCAGCAGCCAAGATCTCAGGGTTTCCTACAATGAGCAGTTCTTC